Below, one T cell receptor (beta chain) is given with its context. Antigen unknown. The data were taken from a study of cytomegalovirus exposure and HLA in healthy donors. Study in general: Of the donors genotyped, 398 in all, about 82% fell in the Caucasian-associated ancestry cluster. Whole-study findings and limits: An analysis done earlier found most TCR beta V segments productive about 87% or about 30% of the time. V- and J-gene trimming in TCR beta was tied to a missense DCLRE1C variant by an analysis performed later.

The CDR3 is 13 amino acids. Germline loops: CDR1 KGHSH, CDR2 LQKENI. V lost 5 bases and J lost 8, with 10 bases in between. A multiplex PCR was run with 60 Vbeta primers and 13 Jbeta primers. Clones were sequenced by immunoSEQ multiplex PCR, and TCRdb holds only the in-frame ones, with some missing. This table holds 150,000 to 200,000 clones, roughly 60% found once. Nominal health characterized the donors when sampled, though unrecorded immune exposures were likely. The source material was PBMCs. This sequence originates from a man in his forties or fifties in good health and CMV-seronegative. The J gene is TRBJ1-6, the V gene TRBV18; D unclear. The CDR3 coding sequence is TGTGCCAGCTCAGTCGACGGAGATTCACCCCTCCACTTT. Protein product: CASSVDGDSPLHF.